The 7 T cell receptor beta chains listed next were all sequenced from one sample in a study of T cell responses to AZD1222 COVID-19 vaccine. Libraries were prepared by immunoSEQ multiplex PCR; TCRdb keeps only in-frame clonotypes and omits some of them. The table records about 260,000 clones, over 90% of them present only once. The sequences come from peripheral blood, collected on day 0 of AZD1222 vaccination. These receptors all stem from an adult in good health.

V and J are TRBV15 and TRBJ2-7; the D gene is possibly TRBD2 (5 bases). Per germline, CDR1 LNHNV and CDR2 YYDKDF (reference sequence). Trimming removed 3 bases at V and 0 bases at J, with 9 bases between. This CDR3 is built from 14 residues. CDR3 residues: CATSRDSHSYEQYF. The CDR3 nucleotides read TGTGCCACCAGCAGGGACTCCCACTCCTACGAGCAGTACTTC.

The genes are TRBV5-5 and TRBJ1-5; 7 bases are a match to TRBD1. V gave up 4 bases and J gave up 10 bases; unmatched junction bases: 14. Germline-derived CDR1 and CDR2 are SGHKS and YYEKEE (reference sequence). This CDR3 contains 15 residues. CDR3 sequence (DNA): TGTGCCAGCAGCACCGAGGGGGCGGGTATCACCCCCCAGCATTTT. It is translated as CASSTEGAGITPQHF.

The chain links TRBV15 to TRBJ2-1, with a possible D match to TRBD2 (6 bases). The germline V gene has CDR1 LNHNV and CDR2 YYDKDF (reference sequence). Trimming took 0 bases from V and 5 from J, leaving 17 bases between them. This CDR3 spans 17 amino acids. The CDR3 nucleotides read TGTGCCACCAGCAGAGAAGGTTTGAGCGGGCCCCACAATGAGCAGTTCTTC. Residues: CATSREGLSGPHNEQFF.

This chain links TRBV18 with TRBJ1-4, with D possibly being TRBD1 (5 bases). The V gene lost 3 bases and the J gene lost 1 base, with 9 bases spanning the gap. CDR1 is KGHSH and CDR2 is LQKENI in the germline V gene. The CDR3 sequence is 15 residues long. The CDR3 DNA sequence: TGTGCCAGCTCACCCCCAGGGCGAACTAATGAAAAACTGTTTTTT. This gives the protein CASSPPGRTNEKLFF.

DNA of the CDR3: TGTGCCAGCACTCGGAGACCCGGAAACTACGAGCAGTACTTC. It yields the protein CASTRRPGNYEQYF. The chain has TRBV2 and TRBJ2-7; D unclear. Germline V gene data show CDR1 as SNHLY and CDR2 as FYNNEI. This CDR3 comprises 14 residues. V dropped 7 bases and J dropped 3 bases, with 16 bases sitting between them.

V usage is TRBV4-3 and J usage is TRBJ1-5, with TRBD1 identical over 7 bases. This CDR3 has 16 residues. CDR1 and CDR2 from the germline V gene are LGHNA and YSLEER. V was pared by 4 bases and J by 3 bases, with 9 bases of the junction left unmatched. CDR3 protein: CASSPAAGGVNQPQHF. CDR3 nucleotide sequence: TGCGCCAGCAGCCCGGCGGCAGGGGGGGTCAATCAGCCCCAGCATTTT.

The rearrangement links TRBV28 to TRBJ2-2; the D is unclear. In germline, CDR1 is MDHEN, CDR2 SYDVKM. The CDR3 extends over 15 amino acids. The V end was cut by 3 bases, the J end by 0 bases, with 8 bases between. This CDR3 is CASSFGSPNTGELFF. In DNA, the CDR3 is TGTGCCAGCAGTTTCGGCAGCCCGAACACCGGGGAGCTGTTTTTT. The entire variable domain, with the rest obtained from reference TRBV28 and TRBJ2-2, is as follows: DVKVTQSSRYLVKRTGEKVFLECVQDMDHENMFWYRQDPGLGLRLIYFSYDVKMKEKGDIPEGYSVSREKKERFSLILESASTNQTSMYLCASSFGSPNTGELFFGEGSRLTVL.